This TCR beta chain was captured by sequencing in a study of blood T cell repertoires in COVID-19. J gave up 4 bases and V 3 bases, and 12 bases lay outside the gene matches. The CDR3 runs 17 residues. The V gene's germline CDR1 is LGHNA and CDR2 YNFKEQ. Sequencing was performed with immunoSEQ multiplex PCR; in TCRdb, only in-frame clones are kept and a portion is missing. This sample yields over 200,000 clones, of which 86% are seen a single time; about a sixth belongs to the top ten. In assigning cohorts, the study relied on participant-reported clinical history. What was sequenced was PBMCs or T cells enriched from blood (not recorded which). This receptor was identified in a man younger than 30 who had recovered from COVID-19. This sequence joins TRBV4-2 and TRBJ2-1; 7 nucleotides agree with TRBD2. The CDR3 region has the DNA TGTGCCAGCAGCCAGACCTCCGAGCGGGGTGCATACAATGAGCAGTTCTTC. It translates to CASSQTSERGAYNEQFF.